The T cell receptor (beta chain) described here comes from a study of T cells in Graves' hyperthyroidism and ophthalmopathy. There are many counts of this clonotype. Germline V gives CDR1 SEHNR, CDR2 FQNEAQ (reference sequence). V was clipped by 4 bases and J by 2 bases, with 21 bases between them. CDR3 length: 18 amino acids. Template material for amplifying TCR beta CDR3 regions consisted of RNA transcripts. Initially, a first-round RT-PCR of the TCR CDR3 employed the HTBI primer set. One entry per CDR3 protein results from TCRdb running MiXCR on the multiplex PCR reads. The sample consists of hundreds of thousands of distinct CDR3 sequences, roughly 14% of them appearing once.

The chain employs TRBV7-9 and TRBJ2-1; D call uncertain. Sequencing was done on a sample of blood. This TCR derives from a man aged 18 to 30 with Graves' ophthalmopathy. CDR3 DNA: TGTGCCAGCAGCTCGTCCCAAATCCGGGTGGCAGCCTACAATGAGCAGTTCTTC. Its translation: CASSSSQIRVAAYNEQFF.